A selection of T cell receptor beta chains follows, all from one sample in a study of cytomegalovirus exposure and HLA in healthy donors. Measured with immunoSEQ multiplex PCR; TCRdb has only the in-frame clones, and not every one. The sample yields some 180,000 clones, about 77% seen once. The sample consisted of PBMCs. These receptor sequences come from a woman in her twenties or thirties in good health and CMV-seronegative. The CDR3 runs from the conserved cysteine through the conserved F or W. A D gene is named only where the DNA matches it firmly. Size is omitted from some rows. Given values are once, few, many or a class for expanded clones.

v_call: TRBV7-8; clone_size: .; d_call: TRBD2; j_call: TRBJ2-1; cdr3_nt: TGTGCCAGCAGCTTAGGACTAGCGGGAGGGGTCTACAATGAGCAGTTCTTC; cdr3_aa: CASSLGLAGGVYNEQFF
v_call: TRBV7-7; clone_size: .; d_call: .; j_call: TRBJ2-7; cdr3_nt: TGTGCCAGCAGCCTCCGTCCCTCCTACGAGCAGTACTTC; cdr3_aa: CASSLRPSYEQYF
v_call: TRBV5-1; clone_size: .; d_call: .; j_call: TRBJ2-7; cdr3_nt: TGCGCCAGCAGCCCCGACATCTACGAGCAGCACTTC; cdr3_aa: CASSPDIYEQHF
v_call: TRBV29-1; clone_size: .; d_call: TRBD2; j_call: TRBJ2-3; cdr3_nt: TGCAGCTCGGGGGGGACAGATACGCAGTATTTT; cdr3_aa: CSSGGTDTQYF
v_call: TRBV5-5; clone_size: .; d_call: TRBD2; j_call: TRBJ2-3; cdr3_nt: TGTGCCAGCCGCGGACTAGCGGTATTAAGTACGCAGTATTTT; cdr3_aa: CASRGLAVLSTQYF
v_call: TRBV5-1; clone_size: .; d_call: TRBD1; j_call: TRBJ2-7; cdr3_nt: TGCGCCAGCAGCGGGGGGGGACAGGGGGGATCCTACGAGCAGTACTTC; cdr3_aa: CASSGGGQGGSYEQYF
v_call: TRBV5-4; clone_size: few; d_call: TRBD2; j_call: TRBJ2-5; cdr3_nt: TGTGCCGCCCGGGAGGGGAGAGAGACCCAGTACTTC; cdr3_aa: CAAREGRETQYF
v_call: TRBV7-9; clone_size: .; d_call: TRBD2; j_call: TRBJ2-7; cdr3_nt: TGTGCCAGCAGCTTAGCGCGGGGGGGTGACGAGCAGTACTTC; cdr3_aa: CASSLARGGDEQYF
v_call: TRBV4-1; clone_size: .; d_call: .; j_call: TRBJ2-1; cdr3_nt: TGCGCCAGCAGCCAAGCTCTTTGGGCCCGGGAGACCGCAAACAATGAGCAGTTCTTC; cdr3_aa: CASSQALWARETANNEQFF
v_call: TRBV15; clone_size: .; d_call: .; j_call: TRBJ2-6; cdr3_nt: TGTGCCACCGCGGCGCAATTTAGCTCTGGGGCCAACGTCCTGACTTTC; cdr3_aa: CATAAQFSSGANVLTF
v_call: TRBV6-5; clone_size: once; d_call: TRBD1; j_call: TRBJ1-1; cdr3_nt: TGTGCCAGCAGTTACTCGCTGACAGGGGTCACTGAAGCTTTCTTT; cdr3_aa: CASSYSLTGVTEAFF
v_call: TRBV4-1; clone_size: .; d_call: TRBD1; j_call: TRBJ1-1; cdr3_nt: TGCGCCAGCAGCCGACCGGGACAGTGGAGGACTGAAGCTTTCTTT; cdr3_aa: CASSRPGQWRTEAFF
v_call: TRBV30; clone_size: .; d_call: TRBD1; j_call: TRBJ1-4; cdr3_nt: TGTGCCTGGAGTGTTACGGGACAGGGGGATGAAAAACTGTTTTTT; cdr3_aa: CAWSVTGQGDEKLFF
v_call: TRBV2; clone_size: .; d_call: .; j_call: TRBJ1-1; cdr3_nt: TGTGCCAGCAGTGATGGTCCTCTAGAAGCTTTCTTT; cdr3_aa: CASSDGPLEAFF
v_call: TRBV7-6; clone_size: .; d_call: TRBD2; j_call: TRBJ2-2; cdr3_nt: TGTGCCAGCAGCTTAGTGGTAGCGGGGGGGCCATTCGCCGGGGAGATGTTTTTT; cdr3_aa: CASSLVVAGGPFAGEMFF
v_call: TRBV6-5; clone_size: few; d_call: TRBD1; j_call: TRBJ1-1; cdr3_nt: TGTGCCAGCAGTTGGGACAGGGGTGGAACTGAAGCTTTCTTT; cdr3_aa: CASSWDRGGTEAFF
v_call: TRBV7-2; clone_size: .; d_call: TRBD2; j_call: TRBJ2-3; cdr3_nt: TGTGCCAGCAGCCCTCGGACTAGCATCTACGTTTTCTTGGGCGGGCAGTATTTT; cdr3_aa: CASSPRTSIYVFLGGQYF
v_call: TRBV28; clone_size: .; d_call: TRBD1; j_call: TRBJ1-4; cdr3_nt: TGTGCCAGCAGCCACTTGGCAGGGGGCGGTGAAAAACTGTTTTTT; cdr3_aa: CASSHLAGGGEKLFF
v_call: TRBV7-9; clone_size: .; d_call: TRBD2; j_call: TRBJ2-5; cdr3_nt: TGTGCCAGCATGGGGGGGGGAGAGACCCAGTACTTC; cdr3_aa: CASMGGGETQYF
v_call: TRBV6-5; clone_size: .; d_call: .; j_call: TRBJ1-2; cdr3_nt: TGTGCCAGCAGTTACTCGATTGGGGCGCTTGGCTACACCTTC; cdr3_aa: CASSYSIGALGYTF
v_call: TRBV11-2; clone_size: .; d_call: .; j_call: TRBJ2-2; cdr3_nt: TGTGCCAGCACCAGGGTACCCACCGGGGAGCTGTTTTTT; cdr3_aa: CASTRVPTGELFF
v_call: TRBV6-5; clone_size: .; d_call: .; j_call: TRBJ1-2; cdr3_nt: TGTGCCAGCAGTTACTCTGGAGGTTATGGCTACACCTTC; cdr3_aa: CASSYSGGYGYTF
v_call: TRBV29-1; clone_size: .; d_call: .; j_call: TRBJ2-3; cdr3_nt: TGCGCAGGTCTACGACCTAGCACAGATACGCAGTATTTT; cdr3_aa: CAGLRPSTDTQYF
v_call: TRBV19; clone_size: .; d_call: TRBD1; j_call: TRBJ2-5; cdr3_nt: TGTGCCAGTAGTCCACGCTCATCACAGGGGGCCGTGACCCAGTACTTC; cdr3_aa: CASSPRSSQGAVTQYF
v_call: TRBV5-1; clone_size: .; d_call: .; j_call: TRBJ2-7; cdr3_nt: TGCGCCAGCAGCTTGGCCGAGCGGAGAGGGGAGCAGTACTTC; cdr3_aa: CASSLAERRGEQYF
v_call: TRBV5-1; clone_size: .; d_call: TRBD1; j_call: TRBJ2-1; cdr3_nt: TGCGCCAGCAGACTCCGGGACAGGGGATACAATGAGCAGTTCTTC; cdr3_aa: CASRLRDRGYNEQFF
v_call: TRBV7-8; clone_size: .; d_call: TRBD1; j_call: TRBJ1-1; cdr3_nt: TGTGCCAGCAGCTCCCCCGGGACAGGGGTTTTGGGCACTGAAGCTTTCTTT; cdr3_aa: CASSSPGTGVLGTEAFF
v_call: TRBV19; clone_size: .; d_call: TRBD1; j_call: TRBJ1-1; cdr3_nt: TGTGCCAGTAGTACCGACCCCGAGACAGGGAGGACTGAAGCTTTCTTT; cdr3_aa: CASSTDPETGRTEAFF
v_call: TRBV4-2; clone_size: .; d_call: .; j_call: TRBJ1-4; cdr3_nt: TGTGCCAGCAGCGACCCGAGGGCTAATGAAAAACTGTTTTTT; cdr3_aa: CASSDPRANEKLFF
v_call: TRBV2; clone_size: few; d_call: TRBD2; j_call: TRBJ2-5; cdr3_nt: TGTGCCAGCAGTTCTAGCGGGGGGGGAGAGACCCAGTACTTC; cdr3_aa: CASSSSGGGETQYF
v_call: TRBV29-1; clone_size: .; d_call: .; j_call: TRBJ2-6; cdr3_nt: TGCAGCGTTCACCACAGGAGCGTCCTGACTTTC; cdr3_aa: CSVHHRSVLTF
v_call: TRBV7-8; clone_size: .; d_call: TRBD2; j_call: TRBJ2-1; cdr3_nt: TGTGCCAGCACTAGCGGCCGCTCCTACAATGAGCAGTTCTTC; cdr3_aa: CASTSGRSYNEQFF
v_call: TRBV7-9; clone_size: .; d_call: .; j_call: TRBJ2-7; cdr3_nt: TGTGCCAGCAGATCCGACAGAACCTACGAGCAGTACTTC; cdr3_aa: CASRSDRTYEQYF
v_call: TRBV4-1; clone_size: .; d_call: TRBD2; j_call: TRBJ2-1; cdr3_nt: TGCGCCAGCAGGCAAGTGGGACTAGTTCTCGATGAGCAGTTCTTC; cdr3_aa: CASRQVGLVLDEQFF
v_call: TRBV19; clone_size: .; d_call: .; j_call: TRBJ1-1; cdr3_nt: TGTGCCAGTAGTAAGTGGAGGAGCACTGAAGCTTTCTTT; cdr3_aa: CASSKWRSTEAFF
v_call: TRBV5-1; clone_size: .; d_call: .; j_call: TRBJ2-7; cdr3_nt: TGCGCCAGCAGCTTGGGGGACACCCTCTACGAGCAGTACTTC; cdr3_aa: CASSLGDTLYEQYF
v_call: TRBV5-6; clone_size: .; d_call: .; j_call: TRBJ1-5; cdr3_nt: TGTGCCAGCAGCTTGGGGAGGGGCAATCAGCCCCAGCATTTT; cdr3_aa: CASSLGRGNQPQHF
v_call: TRBV5-1; clone_size: .; d_call: .; j_call: TRBJ2-3; cdr3_nt: TGCGCCAGCAGCTTGGCCCAGGCGTCGGATACGCAGTATTTT; cdr3_aa: CASSLAQASDTQYF
v_call: TRBV27; clone_size: .; d_call: .; j_call: TRBJ2-7; cdr3_nt: TGTGCCAGCAGTCCGTCTTACTACTACGAGCAGTACTTC; cdr3_aa: CASSPSYYYEQYF
v_call: TRBV28; clone_size: .; d_call: .; j_call: TRBJ2-7; cdr3_nt: TGTGCCAGCAGTTTGGTCTACGAGCAGTACTTC; cdr3_aa: CASSLVYEQYF